The 11 T cell receptor beta chains below come from one sample, sequenced in a study of blood T cell repertoires in COVID-19. Generated by immunoSEQ multiplex PCR, the TCRdb table keeps only in-frame clones and is missing some. The sample yields some 520,000 clones, about 91% seen once. Sequencing was done on a sample of peripheral blood. The receptors derive from a man aged 18-30 years with COVID-19, enrolled during active disease.

The chain joins TRBV5-1 to TRBJ2-1; TRBD2 aligns across 9 bases. Germline CDR1 and CDR2: SGHRS and YFSETQ. Trimming at V came to 0 bases and at J to 5 bases, leaving 9 bases not matched to a gene. The CDR3 is 17 amino acids. The CDR3, as DNA: TGCGCCAGCAGCTTGGCTAGCGGGACAACCTTTAACAATGAGCAGTTCTTC. It encodes CASSLASGTTFNNEQFF.

This clone turned up a few times. V usage is TRBV29-1 and J usage is TRBJ2-1, with 10 positions matching TRBD2. The V and J ends lost 4 bases and 9 bases, in that order; junction bases with no gene match: 6. Germline V CDR1 and CDR2: SQVTM, ANQGSEA. This CDR3 is built from 13 residues. The CDR3 region has the DNA TGCAGCGTTGTAGCGGGAGGTCTTGGTGAGCAGTTCTTC. The encoded protein is CSVVAGGLGEQFF.

The DNA of the CDR3 is TGTGCCATCAGGCCAGGGACAGGGGATTTTTGGGATGGCTACACCTTC. Protein product: CAIRPGTGDFWDGYTF. The V gene is TRBV10-3, the J gene TRBJ1-2, with TRBD1 identical over 10 bases. V gave up 6 bases and J gave up 6 bases; unmatched junction bases: 13. Germline-derived CDR1 and CDR2 are ENHRY and SYGVKD. This CDR3 contains 16 residues.

The chain recombines TRBV10-1 with TRBJ2-1; no reliable D call. The CDR3 consists of 17 residues. Germline lookup yields CDR1 WNHNN and CDR2 SYGVQD (reference sequence). Trimming left V 0 bases short and J 0 bases short, with 12 bases between. In DNA, the CDR3 is TGCGCCAGCAGTGAGTCTAGGCAGGCCACCTCCTACAATGAGCAGTTCTTC. The encoded protein is CASSESRQATSYNEQFF.

This clone has just one count. The V call is TRBV6-4, the J call TRBJ2-2, with TRBD2 identical over 7 bases. This CDR3 has 17 amino acids. The ends lost 2 bases at V and 4 bases at J; junction bases unmatched: 10. Germline CDR1 reads MRHNA; CDR2 reads SNTAGT. As DNA, the CDR3 is TGTGCCAGCAGTGACATTCTCACTAGCGAGGGCACCGGGGAGCTGTTTTTT. This codes for CASSDILTSEGTGELFF.

This clone appeared a few times. The chain carries TRBV5-4 and TRBJ1-2, with 9 bases fitting TRBD1. V gave up 5 bases and J gave up 5 bases; unmatched junction bases: 16. The CDR3 sequence is 17 residues long. Germline V gene data show CDR1 as SGHNT and CDR2 as YYREEE (reference sequence). In nucleotides, the CDR3 is TGTGCCAGCAGACCAGCAACTGGGACAGGGCGGGAATATGGCTACACCTTC. The encoded protein is CASRPATGTGREYGYTF.

CDR3 sequence: CASSQRSATGELFF. CDR3 DNA sequence: TGTGCCAGCAGCCAGAGGTCAGCCACCGGGGAGCTGTTTTTT. The rearrangement joins TRBV5-4 to TRBJ2-2; D remains ambiguous. Germline values: CDR1 SGHNT, CDR2 YYREEE (reference sequence). The CDR3 length is 14 residues. The ends were cut back, 4 bases at V and 4 bases at J, with 11 bases in the middle. The full variable domain, completed using reference TRBV5-4 and TRBJ2-2, is ETGVTQSPTHLIKTRGQQVTLRCSSQSGHNTVSWYQQALGQGPQFIFQYYREEENGRGNFPPRFSGLQFPNYSSELNVNALELDDSALYLCASSQRSATGELFFGEGSRLTVL.

V is TRBV19 and J is TRBJ2-7; 11 bases line up with TRBD2. Germline loops: CDR1 LNHDA, CDR2 SQIVND (reference sequence). Losses at the gene ends were 2 bases for V and 5 bases for J; bases not matched to a gene: 5. The length of the CDR3 is 15 residues. This CDR3 is CASSIKGTSGNEQYF. Written as DNA, the CDR3 is TGTGCCAGTAGTATAAAGGGGACTAGCGGTAACGAGCAGTACTTC.

The gene calls are TRBV15 and TRBJ2-3; 7 nucleotides line up with TRBD2. There are 15 residues in the CDR3. V gave up 4 bases and J gave up 0 bases; unmatched junction bases: 4. Germline V gene sequence: CDR1 LNHNV, CDR2 YYDKDF (reference sequence). CDR3 protein: CATSKLAPSTDTQYF. CDR3 in DNA: TGTGCCACCAGCAAACTAGCGCCGAGCACAGATACGCAGTATTTT. Full variable domain (rest looked up from reference TRBV15 and TRBJ2-3): DAMVIQNPRYQVTQFGKPVTLSCSQTLNHNVMYWYQQKSSQAPKLLFHYYDKDFNNEADTPDNFQSRRPNTSFCFLDIRSPGLGDTAMYLCATSKLAPSTDTQYFGPGTRLTVL.

The chain joins TRBV19 to TRBJ1-6; D call uncertain. V lost 6 bases and J lost 0, with 12 bases in between. The CDR3 is 16 amino acids. Germline V gene data show CDR1 as LNHDA and CDR2 as SQIVND (reference sequence). The CDR3 region is CASRITVSSYNSPLHF. In DNA, the CDR3 is TGTGCCAGTAGAATTACGGTGAGCTCCTATAATTCACCCCTCCACTTT.

This clone was counted a few times. This chain connects TRBV3-1 (or the pseudogene TRBV3-2) to TRBJ1-5, with D perhaps matching TRBD1 (5 bases). Trimming left V 4 bases short and J 3 bases short, with 7 bases between. The germline gives CDR1 LGHDT, CDR2 YNNKEL (reference sequence). This CDR3 comprises 13 residues. CDR3 residues: CASSRGDNQPQHF. In DNA form, the CDR3 reads TGTGCCAGCAGCCGGGGCGACAATCAGCCCCAGCATTTT.